The rows below give T cell receptor beta chains drawn from one sample of a study of blood T cell repertoires in COVID-19. Libraries were prepared by immunoSEQ multiplex PCR; TCRdb keeps only in-frame clonotypes and omits some of them. The sample has about 400,000 clones; around 86% are singletons. The sample consisted of peripheral blood. The source is a woman aged 25 to 39 with active or convalescent COVID-19. Each CDR3 is given with its conserved first and last residue. A D gene is named only where the DNA matches it firmly. Size is stated for part of the rows, as once, few or many counts, or as a class when the clone is expanded.

>13|-|-|TRBV18|TRBJ1-4
TGTGCCAGCTCACCGAACGGTGATGAAAAACTGTTTTTT
CASSPNGDEKLFF
>15|-|-|TRBV15|TRBJ2-1
TGTGCCACCAGCAGAAGGCTAGCCGCCTACAATGAGCAGTTCTTC
CATSRRLAAYNEQFF
>15|-|few|TRBV5-1|TRBJ2-6
TGCGCCAGCAGCTTGGGCGGCTCTGGGGCCAACGTCCTGACTTTC
CASSLGGSGANVLTF
>14|TRBD1|-|TRBV6-4|TRBJ1-4
TGTGCCAGCAGAGCTGCCGGGACAGATGAAAAACTGTTTTTT
CASRAAGTDEKLFF
>14|-|-|TRBV28|TRBJ1-5
TGTGCCAGCAGTGTACAGGGCGTCAATCAGCCCCAGCATTTT
CASSVQGVNQPQHF
>14|TRBD1|few|TRBV5-6|TRBJ2-7
TGTGCCAGCAGCTTCGGGACAGGGGCCCACGAGCAGTACTTC
CASSFGTGAHEQYF
>15|-|-|TRBV9|TRBJ1-2
TGTGCCAGCAGCGTTTTATTCCAGGGGAACTATGGCTACACCTTC
CASSVLFQGNYGYTF
>15|-|-|TRBV4-2|TRBJ1-1
TGTGCCAGCAGCTTAGATTGGGGGCTGAACACTGAAGCTTTCTTT
CASSLDWGLNTEAFF
>16|TRBD1|-|TRBV5-1|TRBJ1-3
TGCGCCAGCAGCTCCCCTTCGGACAGGGGAGGAAACACCATATATTTT
CASSSPSDRGGNTIYF
>13|-|-|TRBV29-1|TRBJ1-2
TGCAGCGCAAGACTGACAGGATACTATGGCTACACCTTC
CSARLTGYYGYTF
>13|-|few|TRBV9|TRBJ1-1
TGTGCCAGCAGCGTTAACTGGGAGTCTGAAGCTTTCTTT
CASSVNWESEAFF
>15|TRBD2|-|TRBV7-8|TRBJ2-3
TGTGCCAGCAGCTTACTAGCGGGAGTCACAGATACGCAGTATTTT
CASSLLAGVTDTQYF
>16|-|-|TRBV6-2/TRBV6-3|TRBJ2-5
TGTGCCAGCAGTTATCCTTTGGGGGGGGCGGAGGAGACCCAGTACTTC
CASSYPLGGAEETQYF
>12|-|-|TRBV5-5|TRBJ1-1
TGTGCCAGCAGCTTGGAGGTCCGAGGGTCTTTCTTT
CASSLEVRGSFF
>13|TRBD1|-|TRBV19|TRBJ2-7
TGTGCCAGTAGTATCGGACAGGGGTACGAGCAGTACTTC
CASSIGQGYEQYF
>14|TRBD1|-|TRBV19|TRBJ1-2
TGTGCCAGTAGTATTTGGGGGACAGGGAATGGCTACACCTTC
CASSIWGTGNGYTF
>14|-|once|TRBV5-4|TRBJ2-1
TGTGCCAGCAGCCCAAATATAGCGGAAGATGAGCAGTTCTTC
CASSPNIAEDEQFF
>11|-|-|TRBV20-1|TRBJ1-1
TGCAGTCTAAAATTGAACACTGAAGCTTTCTTT
CSLKLNTEAFF
>16|-|-|TRBV6-6|TRBJ2-1
TGTGCCAGCAGTTACGGGCTACCGAGCTCCTACAATGAGCAGTTCTTC
CASSYGLPSSYNEQFF
>13|-|-|TRBV2|TRBJ2-7
TGTGCCAGCAGGTGGGGCAGCTCCTACGAGCAGTACTTC
CASRWGSSYEQYF
>15|-|-|TRBV7-9|TRBJ2-2
TGTGCCAGCAGCATATGGCTAGAGGACACCGGGGAGCTGTTTTTT
CASSIWLEDTGELFF
>14|-|-|TRBV19|TRBJ1-1
TGTGCCAGTACTCCAGGCCGCCTGAACACTGAAGCTTTCTTT
CASTPGRLNTEAFF
>12|-|-|TRBV6-5|TRBJ1-1
TGTGCCAGCAATCGCGCGGTCAGTGAAGCTTTCTTT
CASNRAVSEAFF
>16|-|-|TRBV13|TRBJ2-7
TGTGCCAGCAGCTCCTACGGGACTTTGGGCTCCTACGAGCAGTACTTC
CASSSYGTLGSYEQYF
>13|TRBD1|-|TRBV7-9|TRBJ1-6
TGTGCCAGCAGCTACGGACAGGGATCACCCCTCCACTTT
CASSYGQGSPLHF
>15|-|once|TRBV2|TRBJ1-5
TGTGCCAGCAGCGAAAACCCGGGAGGCAATCAGCCCCAGCATTTT
CASSENPGGNQPQHF
>16|TRBD1|-|TRBV5-1|TRBJ2-3
TGCGCCAGCAGCTTGGTTAGGACAGGACGCACAGATACGCAGTATTTT
CASSLVRTGRTDTQYF
>14|-|-|TRBV6-5|TRBJ1-2
TGTGCCAGCAGTTACTCGGGCCCTAACTATGGCTACACCTTC
CASSYSGPNYGYTF
>12|-|few|TRBV5-6|TRBJ1-4
TGTGCCAGCAGCTTAACCGGGTCCCCTCTGTTTTTT
CASSLTGSPLFF
>11|-|-|TRBV3-1/TRBV3-2|TRBJ1-1
TGTGCCAGCAGACAGGGATCTGAAGCTTTCTTT
CASRQGSEAFF
>16|TRBD2|-|TRBV18|TRBJ2-3
TGTGCCAGCTCACCAGGGCTAGCGGGGGGCACAGATACGCAGTATTTT
CASSPGLAGGTDTQYF
>16|-|-|TRBV5-6|TRBJ1-1
TGTGCCAGCACCCCCCTCGTTGCCAGCCAGGTGACTGAAGCTTTCTTT
CASTPLVASQVTEAFF
>15|TRBD2|-|TRBV29-1|TRBJ2-1
TGCAGCGTACAGGAGGGACTAGCGGGATTCAATGAGCAGTTCTTC
CSVQEGLAGFNEQFF
>16|-|once|TRBV27|TRBJ1-5
TGTGCCAGCAGTTTAGGTGGGGCTAGTGGCAATCAGCCCCAGCATTTT
CASSLGGASGNQPQHF
>12|-|once|TRBV7-9|TRBJ1-2
TGTGCCAGCAGCTTAGACAGCTATGGCTACACCTTC
CASSLDSYGYTF
>16|-|-|TRBV18|TRBJ1-1
TGTGCCAGCTCACCATCCCTGGCGGGGGGGAGCACTGAAGCTTTCTTT
CASSPSLAGGSTEAFF
>13|TRBD2|-|TRBV20-1|TRBJ2-7
TGCAGTGCTAGTACGGGACTAGAGGGCGAGCAGTACTTC
CSASTGLEGEQYF
>16|TRBD2|-|TRBV5-1|TRBJ2-3
TGCGCCAGCAGCCAAACTAGCGGGGGTAGCACAGATACGCAGTATTTT
CASSQTSGGSTDTQYF
>17|-|-|TRBV4-1|TRBJ1-1
TGCGCCAGCAGCCATTCCGGGACAAGGCTCCCTCTACCTGAAGCTTTCTTT
CASSHSGTRLPLPEAFF
>17|-|-|TRBV6-1|TRBJ2-3
TGTGCCAGCAGTGGGGGTGCTGGGGGACTGTCCACAGATACGCAGTATTTT
CASSGGAGGLSTDTQYF
>16|-|once|TRBV5-4|TRBJ1-2
TGTGCCAGCACCCTGGACAGATCTATCCTTAACTATGGCTACACCTTC
CASTLDRSILNYGYTF
>17|TRBD1|-|TRBV28|TRBJ2-7
TGTGCCAGCAGGAATGGACAGGGTGGCGGGGTCTCCTACGAGCAGTACTTC
CASRNGQGGGVSYEQYF
>17|TRBD2|-|TRBV4-2|TRBJ2-5
TGTGCCAGCAGCCAAGAGCTGACTAGCGGGGGGAGGTCGGCCCAGTACTTC
CASSQELTSGGRSAQYF
>14|-|-|TRBV30|TRBJ1-1
TGTGCCTGGAGTGTTGACAGCATGAACACTGAAGCTTTCTTT
CAWSVDSMNTEAFF
>15|TRBD2|-|TRBV2|TRBJ2-2
TGTGCCAGCAGTGGGGCAGGGAGGGGAAGCGGGGAGCTGTTTTTT
CASSGAGRGSGELFF
>18|TRBD2|-|TRBV19|TRBJ2-1
TGTGCCAGTAGTATGCGTCTAGCGGGGGATAGCTCCTACAATGAGCAGTTCTTC
CASSMRLAGDSSYNEQFF